The 16 T cell receptor beta chains in this list originate from one sample, sequenced in a study of PD-L1 blockade in urothelial cancer. The assay was immunoSEQ multiplex PCR, and TCRdb's table has in-frame clones only and misses some. Altogether about 82,000 clones are present, 87% being singletons, with the ten largest covering 5% to 6%. The starting material was PBMCs, obtained around atezolizumab (anti-PD-L1) treatment. The origin of the receptors is a woman in her sixties or seventies with urothelial cancer.

The V call is TRBV18, the J call TRBJ2-7, with D possibly being TRBD2 (6 bases). The CDR3 contains 15 residues. The germline V gene has CDR1 KGHSH and CDR2 LQKENI. Trimming removed 6 bases from V and 1 base from J, with 16 bases in between. The CDR3 here is CASSPAGGSSYEQYF. The DNA of the CDR3 is TGTGCCAGCTCTCCGGCCGGGGGATCTTCCTACGAGCAGTACTTC.

The chain couples TRBV5-6 to TRBJ2-6; D not certain. The V gene's germline CDR1 is SGHDT and CDR2 YYEEEE. Trimming pared 4 bases from V and 2 bases from J, leaving 10 bases between. The CDR3 has 15 residues. The CDR3, as DNA: TGTGCCAGCAGCGCCCAGGCTGCTGGGGCCAACGTCCTGACTTTC. Translated, it gives CASSAQAAGANVLTF.

This rearrangement joins TRBV2 to TRBJ1-6, with 7 bases aligning to TRBD1. The germline CDR1 and CDR2 sequences are SNHLY and FYNNEI. V lost 7 bases, J lost 9 bases, and 15 bases stayed unmatched. The CDR3 runs to 16 residues. The CDR3 protein is CASTVMTGIWGSPLHF. The CDR3 bases are TGTGCCAGCACCGTTATGACAGGGATTTGGGGTTCACCCCTCCACTTT.

The chain joins TRBV4-1 to TRBJ2-5; D not resolved. Germline CDR1 and CDR2: MGHRA and YSYEKL. The germline V and J ends were trimmed by 1 base and 1 base, with 16 bases remaining between them. The CDR3 is 17 amino acids. The CDR3 region has the DNA TGCGCCAGCAGCCAAGGAATGTCAACCCAGGTCCAAGAGACCCAGTACTTC. Its translation: CASSQGMSTQVQETQYF.

The CDR3 region is CASSLDSRSQETQYF. CDR3 nucleotide sequence: TGTGCCAGCAGCTTAGACAGCCGCTCCCAAGAGACCCAGTACTTC. The chain joins TRBV7-7 to TRBJ2-5; D uncertain. This CDR3 contains 15 residues. Germline V CDR1 and CDR2: SSHAT, FNYEAQ (reference sequence). V lost 1 base, J lost 1 base, and 10 bases lay in between.

V gene TRBV5-1 combines with J gene TRBJ2-2, with 7 nucleotides matching TRBD1. The CDR3 consists of 14 residues. J was trimmed by 5 bases and V by 1 base; bases with no gene match: 2. Per the germline V gene, CDR1 is SGHRS and CDR2 is YFSETQ. The CDR3 region has the DNA TGCGCCAGCAGCTTGAGACAGGGAACCGGGGAGCTGTTTTTT. Encoded protein: CASSLRQGTGELFF.

V and J are TRBV4-2 and TRBJ1-2; tentatively, D is TRBD1 (5 bases). The CDR3 extends over 17 amino acids. Germline V gene sequence: CDR1 LGHNA, CDR2 YNFKEQ. V was shortened by 3 bases and J by 3 bases, with 20 bases between the two germline ends. CDR3 DNA sequence: TGTGCCAGCAGCCAGTCCCAGGGATCTGCGAAAGACTATGGCTACACCTTC. As protein: CASSQSQGSAKDYGYTF.

The rearrangement joins TRBV4-3 to TRBJ2-7, with D possibly matching TRBD1 (6 bases). Germline CDR1 is LGHNA and CDR2 is YSLEER. The length of the CDR3 is 16 residues. Deletions cut 2 bases from V and 3 bases from J, with 17 bases between. CDR3 amino acids: CASSQLLGDTHYEQYF. DNA of the CDR3: TGCGCCAGCAGCCAACTGCTAGGGGACACCCACTACGAGCAGTACTTC.

This clone was seen a handful of times. This chain uses TRBV5-5 with TRBJ2-5; D gene unclear. The CDR3 sequence is 15 residues long. V lost 0 bases and J lost 0, with 9 bases in between. Per germline, CDR1 SGHKS and CDR2 YYEKEE (reference sequence). The CDR3 spells CASSLDPGYQETQYF. The CDR3, as DNA: TGTGCCAGCAGCTTGGATCCGGGTTACCAAGAGACCCAGTACTTC. Using reference TRBV5-5 and TRBJ2-5 for the parts outside the CDR3, the full variable domain is DAGVTQSPTHLIKTRGQQVTLRCSPISGHKSVSWYQQVLGQGPQFIFQYYEKEERGRGNFPDRFSARQFPNYSSELNVNALLLGDSALYLCASSLDPGYQETQYFGPGTRLLVL.

The rearrangement joins TRBV18 to TRBJ2-7; TRBD2 is a possible D gene (5 bases). Trimming cost V 6 bases and J 2 bases, with 8 bases left between them. The CDR3 loop spans 12 amino acids. Germline V gene lookup returns CDR1 KGHSH and CDR2 LQKENI. CDR3 region: CASSPGAYEQYF. CDR3 sequence (DNA): TGTGCCAGCTCCCCCGGGGCCTACGAGCAGTACTTC.

The J gene is TRBJ2-3, the V gene TRBV27; TRBD1 might be the D (6 bases). The germline V gene has CDR1 MNHEY and CDR2 SMNVEV (reference sequence). The CDR3 loop spans 12 amino acids. V dropped 6 bases and J dropped 4 bases, with 8 bases sitting between them. CDR3 DNA sequence: TGTGCCAGCAGAACAGGGTCAGATACGCAGTATTTT. Protein: CASRTGSDTQYF.

The sample holds a few counts of this clone. V gene TRBV6-6 combines with J gene TRBJ1-2; 8 bases are shared with TRBD1. The CDR3 is 14 amino acids. Germline V lookup: CDR1 MNHNY, CDR2 SVGAGI (reference sequence). V was pared by 7 bases and J by 4 bases, with 8 bases of the junction left unmatched. CDR3 sequence reads: CASTLQGEGYGYTF. Written as DNA, the CDR3 is TGTGCCAGCACCTTACAGGGGGAGGGCTATGGCTACACCTTC.

The genes are TRBV2 and TRBJ1-5; D ambiguous. The CDR3 is made up of 14 amino acids. V was pared by 6 bases and J by 3 bases, with 12 bases between. Germline CDR1 and CDR2: SNHLY and FYNNEI. CDR3 nucleotide sequence: TGTGCCAGCAGAACCGGGATTGACAATCAGCCCCAGCATTTT. Protein product: CASRTGIDNQPQHF.

This chain connects TRBV2 to TRBJ1-5; no reliable D call. Germline V gene lookup returns CDR1 SNHLY and CDR2 FYNNEI. CDR3 length: 14 amino acids. The V and J ends lost 3 bases and 5 bases respectively, with 11 bases between them. CDR3 nucleotides: TGTGCCAGCAGTGACCAGGTTGTTGATCAGCCCCAGCATTTT. It translates to CASSDQVVDQPQHF.

This chain links TRBV21-1 with TRBJ1-4; the table's D call TRBD1 went unverified against the DNA. TRBV21-1 is tagged as a pseudogene. The CDR3 is 18 amino acids. The CDR3 region has the DNA TGTGCCAGCAGCAAAGCAAAGGGAACCACAGGGATTAATGAAAAACTGTTTTTT. This translates into CASSKAKGTTGINEKLFF.

V and J are TRBV2 and TRBJ2-5, with D perhaps matching TRBD2 (5 bases). The V end lost 7 bases, the J end lost 3 bases, and 15 bases lay between the germline ends. Germline lookup yields CDR1 SNHLY and CDR2 FYNNEI. The CDR3 covers 14 residues. CDR3 coding DNA: TGTGCCAGCAATCCTGACTATTTTAAAGAGACCCAGTACTTC. It codes for CASNPDYFKETQYF.